This T cell receptor (beta chain) was recorded in a study of shared clonotypes between healthy human individuals. On the study more broadly: Three CD4 naive, three CD4 memory, two CD8 naive and one CD8 memory plate were used per donor. Overall study findings and caveats: In contrast to clonotypes shared by all four donors, non-shared clonotypes had lower generation probabilities. Clonotype sharing across donors was expected to vary with sequencing depth.

Sorted-subset replicate PCR reactions were performed with around 210 ng DNA, corresponding to tens of thousands of T cell genomes. TCRdb's table, derived via immunoSEQ multiplex PCR, lists solely in-frame clones and lacks some. The sample has roughly 120,000 clones, 55% to 80% seen once; the top ten hold 20% to 25%. To note about this clone: The antigen is unknown.

Germline CDR1 and CDR2: MNHEY and SVGAGI. Trimming removed 5 bases at V and 3 bases at J, with 13 bases between. The CDR3 covers 15 residues. The receptor comes from a woman in her 30s in good health. The sample comprised memory CD8+ T cells sorted from blood. Subset of the sample: CD45RO+ cells pooled with CCR7-negative TemRA cells. This rearrangement joins TRBV6-5 to TRBJ2-2; D is unresolved. The CDR3 nucleotides read TGTGCCAGCAGTGTCGGGCAAGGAGACACCGGGGAGCTGTTTTTT. It encodes CASSVGQGDTGELFF.